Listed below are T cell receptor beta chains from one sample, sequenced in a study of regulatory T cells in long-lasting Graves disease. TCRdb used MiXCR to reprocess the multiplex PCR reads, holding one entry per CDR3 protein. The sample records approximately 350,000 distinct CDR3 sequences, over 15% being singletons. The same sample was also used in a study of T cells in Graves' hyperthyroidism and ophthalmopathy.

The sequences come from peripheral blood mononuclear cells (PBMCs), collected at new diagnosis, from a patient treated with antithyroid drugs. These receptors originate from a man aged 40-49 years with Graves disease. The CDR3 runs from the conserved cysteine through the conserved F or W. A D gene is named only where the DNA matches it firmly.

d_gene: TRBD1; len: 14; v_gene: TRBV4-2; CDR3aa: CASSQGNRGRGYTF
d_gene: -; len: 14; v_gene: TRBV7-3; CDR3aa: CASSPGRGSTEAFF
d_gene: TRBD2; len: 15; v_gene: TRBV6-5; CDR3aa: CASSWSGGAQGEQYF
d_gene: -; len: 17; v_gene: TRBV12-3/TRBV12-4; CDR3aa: CASGGRRGSTPSETQYF
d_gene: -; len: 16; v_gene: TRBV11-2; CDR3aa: CASSLDALGYQETQYF
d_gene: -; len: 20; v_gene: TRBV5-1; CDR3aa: CASSGTYRGLAGAAYNEQFF
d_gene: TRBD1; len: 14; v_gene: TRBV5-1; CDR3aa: CASRRDRARYEQYF
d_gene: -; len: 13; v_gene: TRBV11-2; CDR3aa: CASSLEVRSPLHF
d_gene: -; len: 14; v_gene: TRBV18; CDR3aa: CASSRTVTNEKLFF
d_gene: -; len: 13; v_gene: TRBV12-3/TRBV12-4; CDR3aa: CASSLGGGTEAFF
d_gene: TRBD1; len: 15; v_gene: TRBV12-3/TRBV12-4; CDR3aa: CASSGPGQGRGEQYF
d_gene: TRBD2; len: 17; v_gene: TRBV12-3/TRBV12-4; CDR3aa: CASSFSSTGGGYNEQFF
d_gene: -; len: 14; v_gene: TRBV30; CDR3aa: CAWSRTARNQPQHF
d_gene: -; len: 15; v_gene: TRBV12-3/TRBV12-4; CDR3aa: CASSLALGFGKGYTF
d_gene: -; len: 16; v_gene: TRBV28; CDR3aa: CASFPGGRGVSSEQYF
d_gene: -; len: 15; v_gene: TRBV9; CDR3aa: CASSVGGSSTGELFF
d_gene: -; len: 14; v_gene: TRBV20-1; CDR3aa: CSARDATTQETQYF
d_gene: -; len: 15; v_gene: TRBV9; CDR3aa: CASSPWARVTDTQYF
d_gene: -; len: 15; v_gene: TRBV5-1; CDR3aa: CASSAGRGGNQPQHF
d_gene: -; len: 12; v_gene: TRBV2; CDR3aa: CGSGSRNSPLHF
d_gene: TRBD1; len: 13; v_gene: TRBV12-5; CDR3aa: CASGSQGGYEQYF
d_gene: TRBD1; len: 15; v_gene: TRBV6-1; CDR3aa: CASSKGALDNSPLHF
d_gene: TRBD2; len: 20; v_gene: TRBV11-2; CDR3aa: CASSSRALAGVPQYQETQYF